A selection of T cell receptor beta chains follows, all from one sample in a study of T cell responses to AZD1222 COVID-19 vaccine. Profiling relied on immunoSEQ multiplex PCR, and the TCRdb table lists in-frame clones only, not all of them. This table has roughly 110,000 clones, approximately 90% appearing once. The source material was peripheral blood, sampled 28 days after the second AZD1222 dose. The source of these receptors is an adult who received the AZD1222 COVID-19 vaccine. Each CDR3 is given with its conserved first and last residue. D genes are given only for firm matches. Not all rows give a size; the values are once, few, many and, for expanded clones, a class.

j_call: TRBJ2-5
d_call: -
clone_size: -
v_call: TRBV3-1/TRBV3-2
cdr3_length: 14
cdr3_nt: TGTGCCAGCAGCCATGAAGGGGTCCGGGAGACCCAGTACTTC
cdr3_aa: CASSHEGVRETQYF

j_call: TRBJ2-7
d_call: TRBD1
clone_size: -
v_call: TRBV2
cdr3_length: 13
cdr3_nt: TGTGCCAGCATCCTGGACAGGGGCAACGAGCAGTACTTC
cdr3_aa: CASILDRGNEQYF

j_call: TRBJ1-1
d_call: -
clone_size: -
v_call: TRBV6-2/TRBV6-3
cdr3_length: 13
cdr3_nt: TGTGCCAGCAGTACCGGACTTCTCACTGAAGCTTTCTTT
cdr3_aa: CASSTGLLTEAFF

j_call: TRBJ1-1
d_call: -
clone_size: -
v_call: TRBV15
cdr3_length: 14
cdr3_nt: TGTGCCACCAGCAGAGAAGTATTTAACACTGAAGCTTTCTTT
cdr3_aa: CATSREVFNTEAFF

j_call: TRBJ1-4
d_call: -
clone_size: -
v_call: TRBV12-5
cdr3_length: 14
cdr3_nt: TGTGCTAGTGGTTCCAGGGCTCCTAATGAAAAACTGTTTTTT
cdr3_aa: CASGSRAPNEKLFF

j_call: TRBJ2-1
d_call: -
clone_size: -
v_call: TRBV10-3
cdr3_length: 18
cdr3_nt: TGTGCCATCAGTGGATTGTCGGAGCGGAGAAATTCCTACAATGAGCAGTTCTTC
cdr3_aa: CAISGLSERRNSYNEQFF

j_call: TRBJ1-2
d_call: TRBD1
clone_size: -
v_call: TRBV3-1/TRBV3-2
cdr3_length: 16
cdr3_nt: TGTGCCAGCAGCCCCTGGGGACAGGGGTCTAACTATGGCTACACCTTC
cdr3_aa: CASSPWGQGSNYGYTF

j_call: TRBJ1-1
d_call: TRBD1
clone_size: -
v_call: TRBV27
cdr3_length: 14
cdr3_nt: TGTGCCAGCAGTTTACGACAGGGGAGGACTGAAGCTTTCTTT
cdr3_aa: CASSLRQGRTEAFF

j_call: TRBJ1-2
d_call: -
clone_size: -
v_call: TRBV7-9
cdr3_length: 13
cdr3_nt: TGTGCCAGCAGCCCCCTCATCTTCGAAGGCTACACCTTC
cdr3_aa: CASSPLIFEGYTF

j_call: TRBJ2-5
d_call: TRBD2
clone_size: once
v_call: TRBV11-2
cdr3_length: 17
cdr3_nt: TGTGCCAGCAGCTCCGGACTAGCGGGGGGCCGGAGAGAGACCCAGTACTTC
cdr3_aa: CASSSGLAGGRRETQYF

j_call: TRBJ2-7
d_call: TRBD2
clone_size: once
v_call: TRBV28
cdr3_length: 15
cdr3_nt: TGTGCCAGCAGTTTCCTAGCGGGGACGGGATACGAGCAGTACTTC
cdr3_aa: CASSFLAGTGYEQYF

j_call: TRBJ1-2
d_call: -
clone_size: -
v_call: TRBV7-8
cdr3_length: 14
cdr3_nt: TGTGCCAGCAGCCCGAGGGAAGGGGTGGGAGGCTACACCTTC
cdr3_aa: CASSPREGVGGYTF

j_call: TRBJ1-1
d_call: -
clone_size: -
v_call: TRBV28
cdr3_length: 14
cdr3_nt: TGTGCCAGCAGTCCCCTAAGGGGGGGAACTGAAGCTTTCTTT
cdr3_aa: CASSPLRGGTEAFF

j_call: TRBJ2-2
d_call: TRBD1
clone_size: -
v_call: TRBV10-3
cdr3_length: 13
cdr3_nt: TGTGCCATAGGACAGGGTAACACCGGGGAGCTGTTTTTT
cdr3_aa: CAIGQGNTGELFF

j_call: TRBJ1-2
d_call: -
clone_size: once
v_call: TRBV6-1
cdr3_length: 14
cdr3_nt: TGTGCCAGCAGTGAGGGGGGAAGGCTCTATGGCTACACCTTC
cdr3_aa: CASSEGGRLYGYTF

j_call: TRBJ2-7
d_call: -
clone_size: -
v_call: TRBV11-2
cdr3_length: 12
cdr3_nt: TGTGCCAGCAGCTTAGAACAATCCGAGCAGTACTTC
cdr3_aa: CASSLEQSEQYF

j_call: TRBJ1-5
d_call: -
clone_size: -
v_call: TRBV7-2
cdr3_length: 14
cdr3_nt: TGTGCCAGCAGTAGGGACATCAGCAATCAGCCCCAGCATTTT
cdr3_aa: CASSRDISNQPQHF

j_call: TRBJ1-1
d_call: -
clone_size: -
v_call: TRBV6-5
cdr3_length: 15
cdr3_nt: TGTGCCAGCAGTTACTCGTCGAGTTTAGGGACTGAAGCTTTCTTT
cdr3_aa: CASSYSSSLGTEAFF

j_call: TRBJ2-2
d_call: TRBD1
clone_size: -
v_call: TRBV27
cdr3_length: 19
cdr3_nt: TGTGCCAGCACCCCACTCACGACAGGGGTAACATTTAACACCGGGGAGCTGTTTTTT
cdr3_aa: CASTPLTTGVTFNTGELFF

j_call: TRBJ2-7
d_call: -
clone_size: -
v_call: TRBV5-6
cdr3_length: 15
cdr3_nt: TGTGCCAGCAGCCCCCTGGACACGCTAACCTACGAGCAGTACTTC
cdr3_aa: CASSPLDTLTYEQYF

j_call: TRBJ1-1
d_call: -
clone_size: -
v_call: TRBV25-1
cdr3_length: 13
cdr3_nt: TGTGCCAGCAGTGATGTCGGGGTAACTGAAGCTTTCTTT
cdr3_aa: CASSDVGVTEAFF

j_call: TRBJ1-5
d_call: -
clone_size: -
v_call: TRBV28
cdr3_length: 14
cdr3_nt: TGTGCCAGCAGTTTATTTGGTTCGGTTCAGCCCCAGCATTTT
cdr3_aa: CASSLFGSVQPQHF

j_call: TRBJ2-1
d_call: TRBD1
clone_size: -
v_call: TRBV5-1
cdr3_length: 14
cdr3_nt: TGCGCCAGCAACCTGGGACAGGGGACAGGAGAGCAGTTCTTC
cdr3_aa: CASNLGQGTGEQFF

j_call: TRBJ1-2
d_call: -
clone_size: -
v_call: TRBV10-3
cdr3_length: 15
cdr3_nt: TGTGCCATCAGGGCCGGGACCGCCGTCTTAGGTGGCTACACCTTC
cdr3_aa: CAIRAGTAVLGGYTF

j_call: TRBJ2-3
d_call: TRBD1
clone_size: -
v_call: TRBV7-2
cdr3_length: 15
cdr3_nt: TGTGCCAGCAGCTGGAAAGGGGGCCCCACCGATACGCAGTATTTT
cdr3_aa: CASSWKGGPTDTQYF

j_call: TRBJ2-3
d_call: -
clone_size: -
v_call: TRBV7-2
cdr3_length: 14
cdr3_nt: TGTGCCAGTAAAGGGGGGCCGGACACAGATACGCAGTATTTT
cdr3_aa: CASKGGPDTDTQYF

j_call: TRBJ1-1
d_call: TRBD1
clone_size: -
v_call: TRBV4-3
cdr3_length: 14
cdr3_nt: TGCGCCAGCAGCCTGGGACAGGGGGCCTCTGAAGCTTTCTTT
cdr3_aa: CASSLGQGASEAFF

j_call: TRBJ2-7
d_call: TRBD1
clone_size: -
v_call: TRBV19
cdr3_length: 18
cdr3_nt: TGTGCCAATAGTTCCCGACAAGGGACAGTGGGAAAGCACTACGAGCAGTACTTC
cdr3_aa: CANSSRQGTVGKHYEQYF

j_call: TRBJ1-6
d_call: -
clone_size: -
v_call: TRBV5-1
cdr3_length: 17
cdr3_nt: TGCGCCAGCAGCCCCTCTCCCGGGACGGACTCTAATTCACCCCTCCACTTT
cdr3_aa: CASSPSPGTDSNSPLHF

j_call: TRBJ1-5
d_call: -
clone_size: -
v_call: TRBV7-2
cdr3_length: 13
cdr3_nt: TGTGCCAGCAGCGCGACAGGTCTGGGGCCCCAGCATTTT
cdr3_aa: CASSATGLGPQHF

j_call: TRBJ1-5
d_call: -
clone_size: -
v_call: TRBV7-9
cdr3_length: 14
cdr3_nt: TGTGCCAGCAGCACCCGGACAAGCAATCAGCCCCAGCATTTT
cdr3_aa: CASSTRTSNQPQHF

j_call: TRBJ1-1
d_call: -
clone_size: -
v_call: TRBV10-3
cdr3_length: 14
cdr3_nt: TGTGCCATCAGTGAGCCACAAACTAGGGCTGAAGCTTTCTTT
cdr3_aa: CAISEPQTRAEAFF